The 24 T cell receptor beta chains below were found in one sample sequenced in a study of CD8 T cells in Susac syndrome. About 0.5 to 1 ug RNA was reverse transcribed with random hexamers. TCRdb passed the immunoSEQ multiplex PCR reads through MiXCR, listing each CDR3 protein once. The repertoire includes about 210,000 distinct CDR3 sequences, 85% to 95% of them detected once, and around 0.15% sits in the top ten. Source material: CD4+ T cells from PBMCs. The receptors were sampled from a human donor with Susac syndrome.

This rearrangement joins TRBV6-5 to TRBJ1-2; perhaps TRBD1 as D (6 bases). Germline values: CDR1 MNHEY, CDR2 SVGAGI. The CDR3 is 15 residues long. V was cut by 2 bases and J by 0 bases, with 10 bases left in between. The CDR3 region has the DNA TGTGCCAGCAGTTACCGCAGGGGCGCTAACTATGGCTACACCTTC. Translated, it gives CASSYRRGANYGYTF.

The genes are TRBV20-1 and TRBJ1-6; D gene unclear. Germline lookup yields CDR1 DFQATT and CDR2 SNEGSKA (reference sequence). The CDR3 contains 15 residues. Trimming took 0 bases from V and 0 from J, leaving 6 bases between them. The CDR3 DNA reads TGCAGTGCTAGAGATGAGAGCTCCTATAATTCACCCCTCCACTTT. Translation: CSARDESSYNSPLHF.

This CDR3 is CASSLERQGRNGYTF. The CDR3 DNA follows: TGTGCCAGCAGCTTAGAGAGACAGGGGAGGAATGGCTACACCTTC. This chain uses TRBV7-2 with TRBJ1-2, with 8 bases identical to TRBD1. Germline CDR1 SGHTA, CDR2 FQGNSA. The length of the CDR3 is 15 residues. V was clipped by 1 base and J by 6 bases; unmatched bases: 7.

The J gene is TRBJ1-6, the V gene TRBV28, with D possibly matching TRBD1 (5 bases). CDR1 is MDHEN, CDR2 SYDVKM, per germline. The CDR3 covers 16 residues. V was pared by 7 bases and J by 0 bases, with 13 bases between. The DNA of the CDR3 is TGTGCCAGCACGGAATCCAGGGTCTCCTATAATTCACCCCTCCACTTT. As protein: CASTESRVSYNSPLHF.

This clonotype was counted only a few times. The gene calls are TRBV25-1 and TRBJ2-7; D not certain. The CDR3 totals 11 residues. V lost 1 base, J lost 6 bases, and 4 bases lay in between. Germline CDR1 is MGHDK and CDR2 is SYGVNS. CDR3 sequence: CASSESGEQYF. In DNA form, the CDR3 reads TGTGCCAGCAGTGAATCTGGCGAGCAGTACTTC.

V and J are TRBV7-8 and TRBJ1-4; TRBD1 aligns across 9 bases. Germline values: CDR1 SGHVS, CDR2 FQNEAQ. The CDR3 contains 20 residues. The V and J ends lost 0 bases and 3 bases, in that order; junction bases with no gene match: 14. The CDR3: CASSLALTPGTGKANEKLFF. The CDR3 coding sequence is TGTGCCAGCAGCTTAGCGCTAACCCCCGGGACAGGGAAGGCTAATGAAAAACTGTTTTTT. The variable domain in full, with the rest retrieved from reference TRBV7-8 and TRBJ1-4, is GAGVSQSPRYKVAKRGQDVALRCDPISGHVSLFWYQQALGQGPEFLTYFQNEAQLDKSGLPSDRFFAERPEGSVSTLKIQRTQQEDSAVYLCASSLALTPGTGKANEKLFFGSGTQLSVL.

The genes are TRBV20-1 and TRBJ2-7; possible D gene TRBD2, 5 bases. This CDR3 is 14 amino acids long. The V end was cut by 0 bases, the J end by 7 bases, with 16 bases between. Germline-derived CDR1 and CDR2 are DFQATT and SNEGSKA (reference sequence). This CDR3 is CSARDYILPGEQYF. CDR3 DNA sequence: TGCAGTGCTAGAGATTACATTTTACCGGGGGAGCAGTACTTC.

This chain uses TRBV9 with TRBJ2-1; 9 nucleotides match TRBD1. Trimming removed 2 bases from V and 5 bases from J; junction bases left unmatched: 8. The CDR3 has 16 residues. The germline V gene has CDR1 SGDLS and CDR2 YYNGEE. The CDR3, as DNA: TGTGCCAGCAGCGTTTTGGACAGGGGATGGAACAATGAGCAGTTCTTC. Protein: CASSVLDRGWNNEQFF. The complete variable domain, with remaining parts taken from reference TRBV9 and TRBJ2-1, reads DSGVTQTPKHLITATGQRVTLRCSPRSGDLSVYWYQQSLDQGLQFLIQYYNGEERAKGNILERFSAQQFPDLHSELNLSSLELGDSALYFCASSVLDRGWNNEQFFGPGTRLTVL.

The V and J genes are TRBV5-1 and TRBJ2-3, with a possible D match to TRBD2 (7 bases). This CDR3 has 16 amino acids. Germline V CDR1 and CDR2: SGHRS, YFSETQ. V was cut by 3 bases and J by 3 bases, with 17 bases left in between. As DNA, the CDR3 is TGCGCCAGCAGCTCTCAGCCGGAGGGGGGGACAGATACGCAGTATTTT. Amino acids: CASSSQPEGGTDTQYF.

This sequence joins TRBV20-1 and TRBJ1-5; tentative D call: TRBD1 (6 bases). V lost 2 bases and J 2 bases, leaving 19 bases between the germline ends. Germline CDR1 reads DFQATT; CDR2 reads SNEGSKA (reference sequence). The length of the CDR3 is 17 residues. The CDR3: CSARNGDTLIRNQPQHF. In DNA form, the CDR3 reads TGCAGTGCTAGAAATGGGGACACCCTAATCCGCAATCAGCCCCAGCATTTT.

The J gene is TRBJ2-5, the V gene TRBV2; D is undetermined. The germline gives CDR1 SNHLY, CDR2 FYNNEI. CDR3 length equals 14 residues. V lost 7 bases and J lost 1, with 13 bases in between. The CDR3 DNA sequence: TGTGCCAGCACGTCTCCTGTAATCCAAGAGACCCAGTACTTC. This sequence encodes CASTSPVIQETQYF.

The rearrangement joins TRBV3-1 to TRBJ2-2; D possibly matches TRBD1 or TRBD2 (5 bases each). Trimming shortened V by 6 bases and J by 5 bases, and 10 bases separated the two germline ends. The CDR3 contains 13 residues. Germline CDR1 and CDR2: LGHDT and YNNKEL (reference sequence). In DNA form, the CDR3 reads TGTGCCAGCAGGGGGCGCGGGACCGGGGAGCTGTTTTTT. Its translation is CASRGRGTGELFF.

This rearrangement joins TRBV5-1 to TRBJ1-1, with D possibly matching TRBD1 (6 bases). This CDR3 has 13 residues. Germline CDR1 is SGHRS and CDR2 is YFSETQ. Trimming took 4 bases from V and 5 from J, leaving 12 bases between them. CDR3 DNA sequence: TGCGCCAGCAGCGACGCAGGGGTGACTGAAGCTTTCTTT. Translation gives CASSDAGVTEAFF. Combining the CDR3 with reference TRBV5-1 and TRBJ1-1 gives the whole variable domain KAGVTQTPRYLIKTRGQQVTLSCSPISGHRSVSWYQQTPGQGLQFLFEYFSETQRNKGNFPGRFSGRQFSNSRSEMNVSTLELGDSALYLCASSDAGVTEAFFGQGTRLTVV.

The V and J genes are TRBV20-1 and TRBJ2-5; perhaps TRBD1 as D (6 bases). The CDR3 length is 14 residues. Looked up from germline, CDR1 is DFQATT and CDR2 is SNEGSKA (reference sequence). The V end lost 3 bases, the J end lost 5 bases, and 16 bases lay between the germline ends. This chain's CDR3 is CSARVTGRLETQYF. The CDR3 region has the DNA TGCAGTGCTAGGGTAACAGGGCGGTTGGAGACCCAGTACTTC.

This clonotype was seen once. The chain joins TRBV20-1 to TRBJ2-5; D is ambiguous. From germline, CDR1 is DFQATT and CDR2 SNEGSKA (reference sequence). Trimming took off 3 bases at V and 1 base at J, with 3 bases between the two ends. This CDR3 contains 11 residues. The CDR3, as DNA: TGCAGTGCTAGGGGCCAAGAGACCCAGTACTTC. Its translation is CSARGQETQYF.

V is TRBV7-2 and J is TRBJ1-4, with D unclear. V lost 5 bases, J lost 13 bases, and 14 bases lay in between. This CDR3 is 12 amino acids long. Germline V CDR1 and CDR2: SGHTA, FQGNSA. The CDR3: CASSVDGRALFF. The CDR3 nucleotides read TGTGCCAGCAGCGTTGACGGGAGGGCACTGTTTTTT.

This rearrangement joins TRBV20-1 to TRBJ2-7; D gene ambiguous. Trimming took 2 bases from V and 0 from J, leaving 8 bases between them. The CDR3 runs to 13 residues. Germline values: CDR1 DFQATT, CDR2 SNEGSKA (reference sequence). Written as DNA, the CDR3 is TGCAGTGCTAGACCGCCCGGCTCCTACGAGCAGTACTTC. This translates into CSARPPGSYEQYF.

V usage is TRBV20-1 and J usage is TRBJ1-5; 7 bases match TRBD1. Germline assignment: CDR1 DFQATT and CDR2 SNEGSKA (reference sequence). The CDR3 totals 14 residues. After removal of 3 bases from V and 0 bases from J, the junction contained 2 bases not matched to a gene. The CDR3 DNA reads TGCAGTGCTAGGGGGGACAGTAGCAATCAGCCCCAGCATTTT. Its protein product is CSARGDSSNQPQHF.

The chain employs TRBV20-1 and TRBJ2-7; D remains ambiguous. V lost 2 bases and J lost 1, with 9 bases in between. CDR3 length equals 13 residues. The germline V gene encodes CDR1 DFQATT and CDR2 SNEGSKA (reference sequence). This chain's CDR3 is CSARRWGSYEQYF. CDR3 nucleotides: TGCAGTGCTAGAAGGTGGGGATCCTACGAGCAGTACTTC.

This chain uses TRBV24-1 with TRBJ2-5, with a weak D call TRBD1 (6 bases). The V and J ends lost 5 bases and 5 bases respectively, with 8 bases between them. CDR3 length: 12 residues. Germline V gene data show CDR1 as KGHDR and CDR2 as SFDVKD. CDR3 sequence reads: CATSGRGETQYF. CDR3 bases: TGTGCCACCAGTGGCAGGGGTGAGACCCAGTACTTC.

This clonotype appeared a single time. This sequence joins TRBV30 and TRBJ1-3; a possible D gene is TRBD1 (5 bases). Looked up from germline, CDR1 is GTSNPN and CDR2 is SVGIG (reference sequence). V lost 0 bases and J 0 bases, leaving 9 bases between the germline ends. This CDR3 region has 15 residues. CDR3 region: CAWSVRGGSGNTIYF. The CDR3 nucleotides read TGTGCCTGGAGTGTACGGGGCGGCTCTGGAAACACCATATATTTT. Full variable domain (rest looked up from reference TRBV30 and TRBJ1-3): SQTIHQWPATLVQPVGSPLSLECTVEGTSNPNLYWYRQAAGRGLQLLFYSVGIGQISSEVPQNLSASRPQDRQFILSSKKLLLSDSGFYLCAWSVRGGSGNTIYFGEGSWLTVV.

This rearrangement joins TRBV4-2 to TRBJ1-2; D is possibly TRBD1 (5 bases). The CDR3 has 14 residues. Trimming took off 3 bases at V and 6 bases at J, with 14 bases between the two ends. Germline loops: CDR1 LGHNA, CDR2 YNFKEQ. CDR3 residues: CASSQREGSHGYTF. In DNA form, the CDR3 reads TGTGCCAGCAGCCAGAGGGAGGGGAGTCATGGCTACACCTTC.

The chain employs TRBV20-1 and TRBJ1-1; D gene unclear. The germline gives CDR1 DFQATT, CDR2 SNEGSKA (reference sequence). Trimming took 0 bases from V and 7 from J, leaving 15 bases between them. This CDR3 spans 14 amino acids. The CDR3 sequence: CSARDPRGRLEAFF. CDR3 coding DNA: TGCAGTGCTAGAGATCCTCGCGGACGGCTTGAAGCTTTCTTT.

J is TRBJ2-7 and V is TRBV9; maybe TRBD2 (6 bases). V was trimmed by 0 bases and J by 2 bases, leaving 15 bases between them. The length of the CDR3 is 16 residues. CDR1 SGDLS and CDR2 YYNGEE come from the germline V gene. CDR3 nucleotides: TGTGCCAGCAGCGTAGAATCCGGTGGCGGGGCCTACGAGCAGTACTTC. It codes for CASSVESGGGAYEQYF.